One sample yielded the 7 T cell receptor beta chains listed below, sequenced in a study of T cells after posttransplantation cyclophosphamide. Data came from immunoSEQ multiplex PCR; TCRdb stores just in-frame clones and leaves some out. The sample includes some 43,000 clones, about 92% of them seen just once. Cyclophosphamide on days +3 and +4 followed busulfan-fludarabine conditioning and a marrow graft. The sequencing here drew on PBMCs, taken just over 60 days after allogeneic stem cell transplant with posttransplant cyclophosphamide. The source of these receptors is a male patient in his sixties or seventies who received an allogeneic stem cell transplant from a related donor and was CMV-positive. Some T cells may have come from the graft donor.

This clone was seen only once. V usage is TRBV6-1 and J usage is TRBJ1-1, with 9 bases matching TRBD1. The germline V gene has CDR1 MNHNS and CDR2 SASEGT. The V and J ends lost 5 bases and 4 bases, in that order; junction bases with no gene match: 11. This CDR3 has 16 residues. CDR3 protein: CASSQDPGQGRTEAFF. The DNA of the CDR3 is TGTGCCAGCAGTCAAGACCCGGGACAGGGACGCACTGAAGCTTTCTTT.

The chain employs TRBV5-1 and TRBJ2-6; 7 nucleotides agree with TRBD1. V dropped 9 bases and J dropped 0; count of bases not matched to a gene: 12. The CDR3 consists of 17 residues. The germline V gene has CDR1 SGHRS and CDR2 YFSETQ. The CDR3: CATRGSTGRSGANVLTF. The DNA of the CDR3 is TGCGCCACCAGGGGGTCAACAGGGCGCTCTGGGGCCAACGTCCTGACTTTC.

V usage is TRBV6-6 and J usage is TRBJ1-1, with 8 positions matching TRBD1. The CDR3 is 16 residues long. Germline V CDR1 and CDR2: MNHNY, SVGAGI (reference sequence). The V segment lost 6 bases and the J segment 2 bases; nucleotides outside the gene matches: 11. The CDR3: CASSLTGQGVNTEAFF. The CDR3 DNA is TGTGCCAGCAGCTTAACCGGACAGGGTGTCAACACTGAAGCTTTCTTT.

The J gene is TRBJ2-3, the V gene TRBV9; TRBD2 aligns across 7 bases. Trimming took 4 bases from V and 4 from J; bases not matched to a gene: 9. This CDR3 comprises 15 residues. The germline V gene encodes CDR1 SGDLS and CDR2 YYNGEE. The CDR3: CASSPWRGGADTQYF. For the CDR3, the DNA is TGTGCCAGCAGCCCGTGGCGGGGAGGGGCAGATACGCAGTATTTT. The full variable domain, completed using reference TRBV9 and TRBJ2-3, is DSGVTQTPKHLITATGQRVTLRCSPRSGDLSVYWYQQSLDQGLQFLIQYYNGEERAKGNILERFSAQQFPDLHSELNLSSLELGDSALYFCASSPWRGGADTQYFGPGTRLTVL.

The CDR3 reads CASSQEQLRSNYGYTF. CDR3 nucleotide sequence: TGTGCCAGCAGCCAAGAACAGCTAAGGTCTAACTATGGCTACACCTTC. This chain connects TRBV4-2 to TRBJ1-2; D call uncertain. CDR1 and CDR2 from the germline V gene are LGHNA and YNFKEQ. The ends were cut back, 0 bases at V and 0 bases at J, with 11 bases in the middle. CDR3 length: 16 residues.

This clone is a singleton in its sample. The chain carries TRBV4-1 and TRBJ2-2, with unresolved D. V was pared by 1 base and J by 6 bases, with 21 bases between. The CDR3 extends over 18 amino acids. CDR1 MGHRA and CDR2 YSYEKL come from the germline V gene. The CDR3 loop reads CASSQGLLSRTRAGELFF. Written as DNA, the CDR3 is TGCGCCAGCAGCCAAGGGCTTTTGAGCCGAACTCGGGCCGGGGAGCTGTTTTTT.

The chain carries TRBV6-1 and TRBJ1-2; TRBD1 matches at 7 bases. Germline loops: CDR1 MNHNS, CDR2 SASEGT. CDR3 size: 13 residues. Trimming removed 6 bases from V and 8 bases from J; junction bases left unmatched: 9. This CDR3 reads CASSEMTGNGYTF. The CDR3 DNA reads TGTGCCAGCAGCGAGATGACAGGGAACGGCTACACCTTC.